Presented here are 31 T cell receptor beta chains from one specimen sequenced in a study of blood T cell repertoires in COVID-19. Assay used: immunoSEQ multiplex PCR; TCRdb lists only in-frame clones, some missing. The sample has about 99,000 clones; just under 85% are singletons. The sequencing sample was made of peripheral blood. These receptors originate from a woman at least 80 years old with active or convalescent COVID-19.

The chain couples TRBV28 to TRBJ1-3; TRBD1 matches at 10 bases. V lost 5 bases to trimming and J lost 4 bases; unmatched junction nucleotides: 14. Germline-derived CDR1 and CDR2 are MDHEN and SYDVKM. The CDR3 is 18 residues long. The CDR3 region is CASSPGQGLLSGGNTIYF. CDR3 bases: TGTGCCAGCAGTCCGGGACAGGGGTTGTTGAGTGGAGGAAACACCATATATTTT.

The chain uses TRBV5-1 and TRBJ1-2, with unresolved D. Germline V CDR1 and CDR2: SGHRS, YFSETQ. The V end lost 4 bases, the J end lost 4 bases, and 11 bases lay between the germline ends. The CDR3 sequence is 13 residues long. The CDR3 is CASSIDGIYGYTF. The DNA of the CDR3 is TGCGCCAGCAGCATAGACGGGATCTATGGCTACACCTTC.

J is TRBJ2-7 and V is TRBV18; possibly TRBD2 for D (5 bases). Deletions cut 2 bases from V and 5 bases from J, with 13 bases between. The V gene's germline CDR1 is KGHSH and CDR2 LQKENI. The CDR3 is 14 residues long. This chain's CDR3 is CASSPRASGDEQYF. The CDR3 nucleotides are TGTGCCAGCTCACCAAGGGCCTCCGGGGACGAGCAGTACTTC.

The chain joins TRBV7-8 to TRBJ2-7, with 8 bases identical to TRBD1. This CDR3 region has 15 residues. V gave up 2 bases and J gave up 7 bases; unmatched junction bases: 10. Germline CDR1 reads SGHVS; CDR2 reads FQNEAQ. The DNA for the CDR3 is TGTGCCAGCAGCTTACATGCAGGGGGCCTCGGAGAGCAGTACTTC. Translating gives CASSLHAGGLGEQYF.

Written as DNA, the CDR3 is TGTGCCAGCAGGTATTCGACAGGGGACAATGAGCAGTTCTTC. Translated: CASRYSTGDNEQFF. V and J are TRBV11-2 and TRBJ2-1; 8 bases match TRBD1. CDR3 size: 14 residues. The V gene end was trimmed by 6 bases and the J gene end by 5 bases; junction bases not matched to a gene: 6. Germline loops: CDR1 SGHAT, CDR2 FQNNGV. The complete variable domain, with remaining parts taken from reference TRBV11-2 and TRBJ2-1, reads EAGVAQSPRYKIIEKRQSVAFWCNPISGHATLYWYQQILGQGPKLLIQFQNNGVVDDSQLPKDRFSAERLKGVDSTLKIQPAKLEDSAVYLCASRYSTGDNEQFFGPGTRLTVL.

This chain links TRBV5-4 with TRBJ1-6, with D perhaps matching TRBD1 (5 bases). Germline assignment: CDR1 SGHNT and CDR2 YYREEE (reference sequence). CDR3 length: 17 amino acids. The ends were cut back, 1 base at V and 8 bases at J, with 19 bases in the middle. In DNA, the CDR3 is TGTGCCAGCAGCTTGCGGCAGGGAGGTTACGAGGATTCACCCCTCCACTTT. Its protein product is CASSLRQGGYEDSPLHF.

The V gene is TRBV19, the J gene TRBJ1-1, with D perhaps matching TRBD1 (5 bases). The CDR3 is 13 residues long. Germline V gives CDR1 LNHDA, CDR2 SQIVND (reference sequence). With 3 bases removed from V and 5 bases from J, the gap between germline ends came to 10 bases. The chain's CDR3 is CASSILRGTEAFF. The CDR3 region has the DNA TGTGCCAGTAGTATTTTAAGGGGAACTGAAGCTTTCTTT.

This chain uses TRBV30 with TRBJ1-6; D is uncertain. Germline values: CDR1 GTSNPN, CDR2 SVGIG (reference sequence). V dropped 3 bases and J dropped 8 bases, with 11 bases sitting between them. The CDR3 consists of 13 residues. The CDR3: CAWSGRSDSPLHF. The CDR3 DNA follows: TGTGCCTGGAGCGGTCGGTCGGATTCACCCCTCCACTTT.

V is TRBV12-2 and J is TRBJ1-1. TRBV12-2 is a pseudogene segment. This CDR3 contains 8 residues. CDR3: CASPDGIF. The CDR3 DNA is TGTGCAAGTCCGGACGGGATCTTT.

This sequence joins TRBV28 and TRBJ1-3; no clear D gene. Germline CDR1 reads MDHEN; CDR2 reads SYDVKM. The CDR3 runs to 15 residues. The V gene lost 2 bases and the J gene lost 0 bases, with 8 bases spanning the gap. CDR3 loop: CASSLRRISGNTIYF. As DNA, the CDR3 is TGTGCCAGCAGTTTAAGGCGGATCTCTGGAAACACCATATATTTT.

The chain uses TRBV5-1 and TRBJ1-6; TRBD1 is a possible D gene (6 bases). V was trimmed by 6 bases and J by 5 bases, leaving 15 bases between them. This CDR3 has 15 residues. The germline gives CDR1 SGHRS, CDR2 YFSETQ. CDR3 residues: CASKATGLDNSPLHF. The CDR3 coding sequence is TGCGCCAGCAAAGCGACAGGCCTTGATAATTCACCCCTCCACTTT. The whole variable domain, remainder taken from reference TRBV5-1 and TRBJ1-6, is KAGVTQTPRYLIKTRGQQVTLSCSPISGHRSVSWYQQTPGQGLQFLFEYFSETQRNKGNFPGRFSGRQFSNSRSEMNVSTLELGDSALYLCASKATGLDNSPLHFGNGTRLTVT.

V usage is TRBV7-9 and J usage is TRBJ2-3, with a possible D match to TRBD1 (6 bases). The V end was cut by 1 base, the J end by 2 bases, with 10 bases between. Germline CDR1 and CDR2: SEHNR and FQNEAQ (reference sequence). CDR3 size: 15 residues. CDR3: CASSLGGQDTDTQYF. In nucleotides, the CDR3 is TGTGCCAGCAGCTTAGGGGGGCAAGACACAGATACGCAGTATTTT.

The chain is built from TRBV12-5 and TRBJ1-2, with TRBD1 identical over 9 bases. Per germline, CDR1 LGHNT and CDR2 FRNRAP. CDR3 length: 15 residues. V lost 9 bases and J lost 5; bases outside the gene matches: 13. The CDR3 DNA is TGTGCTAGCGCCCTGGGACAGGGAGGAAGTTATGGCTACACCTTC. It is translated as CASALGQGGSYGYTF.

The J gene is TRBJ2-3, the V gene TRBV10-3; possible D gene TRBD1, 6 bases. Germline assignment: CDR1 ENHRY and CDR2 SYGVKD. With 7 bases removed from V and 4 bases from J, the gap between germline ends came to 12 bases. The CDR3 totals 13 residues. In DNA, the CDR3 is TGTGCCATCACAGGGGACGGGGCAGATACGCAGTATTTT. Translated: CAITGDGADTQYF.

V is TRBV5-1 and J is TRBJ1-4, with D tentatively TRBD1 (6 bases). The CDR3 has 14 residues. CDR1 and CDR2 (germline): SGHRS, YFSETQ. The ends were cut back, 4 bases at V and 5 bases at J, with 12 bases in the middle. This CDR3 reads CASSPRQGNEKLFF. CDR3 coding DNA: TGCGCCAGCAGCCCGAGGCAGGGGAATGAAAAACTGTTTTTT.

J is TRBJ2-7 and V is TRBV5-6, with D possibly TRBD1 on 6 matching bases. This CDR3 is built from 16 residues. The V and J ends lost 0 bases and 4 bases respectively, with 17 bases between them. Germline CDR1 is SGHDT and CDR2 is YYEEEE. CDR3 amino acids: CASSLAGPGDKYEQYF. DNA of the CDR3: TGTGCCAGCAGCTTGGCTGGGCCAGGGGATAAGTACGAGCAGTACTTC.

The chain employs TRBV18 and TRBJ2-5, with D uncertain. Germline assignment: CDR1 KGHSH and CDR2 LQKENI. The V and J ends lost 3 bases and 0 bases respectively, with 8 bases between them. The CDR3 loop spans 14 amino acids. The DNA for the CDR3 is TGTGCCAGCTCACCTAGACACAACCAAGAGACCCAGTACTTC. This codes for CASSPRHNQETQYF.

This chain connects TRBV4-1 to TRBJ2-7, with D possibly being TRBD1 (5 bases). CDR1 and CDR2 from the germline V gene are MGHRA and YSYEKL. The CDR3 consists of 16 residues. Trimming took off 0 bases at V and 2 bases at J, with 14 bases between the two ends. This CDR3 reads CASSQDYATVTYEQYF. The CDR3 nucleotides read TGCGCCAGCAGCCAAGATTACGCGACAGTTACCTACGAGCAGTACTTC.

The J gene is TRBJ2-7, the V gene TRBV14, with D unclear. The V gene lost 8 bases and the J gene lost 2 bases, with 19 bases spanning the gap. The CDR3 loop spans 15 amino acids. Germline CDR1 and CDR2: SGHDN and FVKESK. CDR3: CASLIYSPEPYEQYF. The CDR3 nucleotides are TGTGCCAGCCTGATTTACAGTCCGGAACCCTACGAGCAGTACTTC.

A few counts support this clone. The chain couples TRBV27 to TRBJ1-4, with TRBD1 matching over 7 bases. Per germline, CDR1 MNHEY and CDR2 SMNVEV (reference sequence). Trimming took 5 bases from V and 8 from J; bases not matched to a gene: 5. This CDR3 spans 13 amino acids. CDR3 region: CASSDRVSEKLFF. The CDR3 nucleotides read TGTGCCAGCAGTGACAGGGTTTCAGAAAAACTGTTTTTT.

The chain combines TRBV6-2 or TRBV6-3 with TRBJ1-5, with a tentative D call TRBD1 (6 bases). Per germline, CDR1 MNHEY and CDR2 SVGEGT. With 6 bases removed from V and 4 bases from J, the gap between germline ends came to 16 bases. CDR3 length: 15 residues. The CDR3 DNA follows: TGTGCCAGCAGACCTTACACAGGGTGGAATCAGCCCCAGCATTTT. Translated: CASRPYTGWNQPQHF.

V usage is TRBV7-9 and J usage is TRBJ2-1; 10 positions match TRBD1. The V gene's germline CDR1 is SEHNR and CDR2 FQNEAQ (reference sequence). V lost 5 bases and J lost 4; bases outside the gene matches: 11. The CDR3 has 17 residues. In nucleotides, the CDR3 is TGTGCCAGCAGCCTGGGACAGGGGATAGACTCTTACAATGAGCAGTTCTTC. Its protein is CASSLGQGIDSYNEQFF.

This clone has only one observation. The rearrangement links TRBV11-2 to TRBJ1-2; D remains ambiguous. The V gene lost 2 bases and the J gene lost 4 bases, with 11 bases spanning the gap. The CDR3 loop spans 14 amino acids. CDR1 and CDR2 from the germline V gene are SGHAT and FQNNGV. The CDR3 DNA reads as TGTGCCAGCAGCTTAAGGCTGGGGAGCTATGGCTACACCTTC. Translating gives CASSLRLGSYGYTF.

The chain couples TRBV5-1 to TRBJ1-6; TRBD1 is a possible D gene (5 bases). Germline CDR1 and CDR2: SGHRS and YFSETQ. V was trimmed by 0 bases and J by 7 bases, leaving 8 bases between them. This CDR3 is 14 amino acids long. CDR3 amino acids: CASSLGQKNSPLHF. The DNA for the CDR3 is TGCGCCAGCAGCTTGGGACAGAAAAATTCACCCCTCCACTTT.

The chain links TRBV6-6 to TRBJ1-2; D ambiguous. CDR1 MNHNY and CDR2 SVGAGI come from the germline V gene (reference sequence). There are 14 residues in the CDR3. Trimming took off 0 bases at V and 0 bases at J, with 5 bases between the two ends. CDR3 sequence (DNA): TGTGCCAGCAGTTACTCTCTTACTAACTATGGCTACACCTTC. Protein: CASSYSLTNYGYTF.

The chain is built from TRBV4-2 and TRBJ2-3; 8 bases agree with TRBD2. J lost 2 bases, V lost 0 bases, and 4 bases had no gene match. The CDR3 runs 16 residues. Germline values: CDR1 LGHNA, CDR2 YNFKEQ. The CDR3, as DNA: TGTGCCAGCAGCCAAGAACGGCGGGGGGCCACAGATACGCAGTATTTT. The encoded protein is CASSQERRGATDTQYF.

The chain joins TRBV5-1 to TRBJ1-1; 9 nucleotides line up with TRBD1. V lost 2 bases to trimming and J lost 4 bases; unmatched junction nucleotides: 3. Germline CDR1 and CDR2: SGHRS and YFSETQ. The CDR3 has 14 amino acids. Written as DNA, the CDR3 is TGCGCCAGCAGCTTTACAGGGGGCCGCACTGAAGCTTTCTTT. The encoded protein is CASSFTGGRTEAFF.

CDR3 amino acids: CASSKEMTGIFGYTF. CDR3 in DNA: TGTGCCAGCAGTAAGGAGATGACAGGGATTTTTGGCTACACCTTC. The J gene is TRBJ1-2, the V gene TRBV28; 7 bases map to TRBD1. Germline V CDR1 and CDR2: MDHEN, SYDVKM. The trim removed 5 bases at V and 7 bases at J, leaving 13 bases unmatched. This CDR3 is built from 15 residues.

This clone was found a few times. This chain uses TRBV5-6 with TRBJ2-2, with 8 positions matching TRBD1. This CDR3 has 14 residues. With 6 bases clipped from V and 4 bases from J, the junction kept 5 bases outside the gene matches. Per germline, CDR1 SGHDT and CDR2 YYEEEE. CDR3: CASIRTGSTGELFF. In DNA, the CDR3 is TGTGCCAGCATCCGGACAGGGTCCACCGGGGAGCTGTTTTTT. Variable domain in full (rest from reference TRBV5-6 and TRBJ2-2): DAGVTQSPTHLIKTRGQQVTLRCSPKSGHDTVSWYQQALGQGPQFIFQYYEEEERQRGNFPDRFSGHQFPNYSSELNVNALLLGDSALYLCASIRTGSTGELFFGEGSRLTVL.

The chain employs TRBV7-2 and TRBJ2-3, with 10 bases fitting TRBD2. Germline trimming cut 5 bases from V and 3 bases from J; bases unmatched to any gene: 11. This CDR3 comprises 17 residues. CDR1 is SGHTA, CDR2 FQGNSA, per germline. The CDR3 is CASSLSSSGSSTDTQYF. The DNA of the CDR3 is TGTGCCAGCAGCCTTAGCTCTAGCGGGAGTTCTACAGATACGCAGTATTTT.

The J gene is TRBJ1-1, the V gene TRBV7-9, with D hard to call. From germline, CDR1 is SEHNR and CDR2 FQNEAQ (reference sequence). V lost 1 base and J 1 base, leaving 10 bases between the germline ends. CDR3 length: 15 residues. The CDR3 DNA is TGTGCCAGCAGCTTAGTTCAGGTTGGGAACACTGAAGCTTTCTTT. This encodes CASSLVQVGNTEAFF.